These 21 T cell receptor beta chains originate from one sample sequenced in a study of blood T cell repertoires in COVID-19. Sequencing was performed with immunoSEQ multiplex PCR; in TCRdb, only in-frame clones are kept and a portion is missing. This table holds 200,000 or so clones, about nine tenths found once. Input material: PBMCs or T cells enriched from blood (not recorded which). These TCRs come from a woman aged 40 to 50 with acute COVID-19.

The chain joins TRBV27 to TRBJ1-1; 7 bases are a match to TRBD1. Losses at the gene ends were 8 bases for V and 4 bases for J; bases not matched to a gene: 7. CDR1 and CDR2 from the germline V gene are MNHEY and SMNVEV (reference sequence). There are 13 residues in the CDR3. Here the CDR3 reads CASAVEGATEAFF. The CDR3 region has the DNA TGTGCCAGCGCGGTCGAGGGGGCCACTGAAGCTTTCTTT.

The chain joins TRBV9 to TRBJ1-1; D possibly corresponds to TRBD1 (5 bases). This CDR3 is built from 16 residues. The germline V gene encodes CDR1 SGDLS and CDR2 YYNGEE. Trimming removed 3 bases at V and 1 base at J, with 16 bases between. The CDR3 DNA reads TGTGCCAGCAGCGCCGCCTTGGGCAGGGCGAACACTGAAGCTTTCTTT. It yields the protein CASSAALGRANTEAFF.

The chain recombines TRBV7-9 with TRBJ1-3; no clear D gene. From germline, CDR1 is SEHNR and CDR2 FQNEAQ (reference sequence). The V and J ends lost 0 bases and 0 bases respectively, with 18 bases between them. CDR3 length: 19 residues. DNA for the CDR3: TGTGCCAGCAGCTTAGCGCTGCGCCCGGGGATAGACTCTGGAAACACCATATATTTT. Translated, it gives CASSLALRPGIDSGNTIYF.

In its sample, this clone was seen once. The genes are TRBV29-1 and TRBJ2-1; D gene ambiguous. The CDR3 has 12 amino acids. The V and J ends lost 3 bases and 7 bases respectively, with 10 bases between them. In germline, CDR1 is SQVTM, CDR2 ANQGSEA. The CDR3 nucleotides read TGCAGCGTTGAGGCAGCAGGTAATGAGCAGTTCTTC. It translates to CSVEAAGNEQFF.

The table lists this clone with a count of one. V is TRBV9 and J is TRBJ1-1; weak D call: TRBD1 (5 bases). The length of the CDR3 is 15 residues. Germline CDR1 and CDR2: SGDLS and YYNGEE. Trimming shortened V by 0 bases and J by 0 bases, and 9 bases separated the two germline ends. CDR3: CASSVGGSLNTEAFF. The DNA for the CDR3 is TGTGCCAGCAGCGTAGGGGGCAGTCTGAACACTGAAGCTTTCTTT.

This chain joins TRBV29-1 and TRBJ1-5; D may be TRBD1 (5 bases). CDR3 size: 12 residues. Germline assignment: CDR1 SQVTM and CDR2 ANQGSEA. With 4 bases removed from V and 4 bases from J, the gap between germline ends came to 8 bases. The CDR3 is CSVGGVNQPQHF. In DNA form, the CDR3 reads TGCAGCGTTGGGGGGGTTAATCAGCCCCAGCATTTT.

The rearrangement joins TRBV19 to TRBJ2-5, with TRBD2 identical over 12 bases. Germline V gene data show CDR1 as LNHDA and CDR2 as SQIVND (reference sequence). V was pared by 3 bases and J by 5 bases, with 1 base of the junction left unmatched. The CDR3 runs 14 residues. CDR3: CASSITSGGETQYF. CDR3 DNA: TGTGCCAGTAGTATCACTAGCGGGGGGGAGACCCAGTACTTC.

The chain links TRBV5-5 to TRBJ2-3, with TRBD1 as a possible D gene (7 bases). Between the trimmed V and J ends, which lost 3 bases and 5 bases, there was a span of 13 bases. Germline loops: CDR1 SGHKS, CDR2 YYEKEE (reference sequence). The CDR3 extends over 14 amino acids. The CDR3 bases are TGTGCCAGCAGCTATAGACAGGGACTAGATACGCAGTATTTT. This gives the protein CASSYRQGLDTQYF.

The CDR3 coding sequence is TGTGCCAGTAGTATGGATCTCAGGGTTGACTATGGCTACACCTTC. Translating gives CASSMDLRVDYGYTF. The rearrangement joins TRBV19 to TRBJ1-2; possibly TRBD1 for D (5 bases). This CDR3 is 15 amino acids long. The ends were cut back, 3 bases at V and 3 bases at J, with 14 bases in the middle. The V gene's germline CDR1 is LNHDA and CDR2 SQIVND (reference sequence).

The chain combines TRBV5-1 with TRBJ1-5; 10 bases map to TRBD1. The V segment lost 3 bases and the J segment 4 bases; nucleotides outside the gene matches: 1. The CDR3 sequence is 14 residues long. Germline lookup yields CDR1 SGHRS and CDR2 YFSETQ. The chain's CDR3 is CASSSGQGNQPQHF. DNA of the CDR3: TGCGCCAGCAGCTCGGGACAGGGGAATCAGCCCCAGCATTTT.

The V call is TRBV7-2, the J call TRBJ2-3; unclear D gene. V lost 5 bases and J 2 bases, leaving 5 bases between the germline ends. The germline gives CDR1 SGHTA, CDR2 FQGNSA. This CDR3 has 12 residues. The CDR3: CASSPFTDTQYF. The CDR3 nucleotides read TGTGCCAGCAGCCCCTTCACAGATACGCAGTATTTT.

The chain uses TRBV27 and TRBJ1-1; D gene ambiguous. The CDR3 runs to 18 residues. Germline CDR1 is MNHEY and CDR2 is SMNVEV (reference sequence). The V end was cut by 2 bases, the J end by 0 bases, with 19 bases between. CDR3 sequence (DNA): TGTGCCAGCAGTTTACAAGGTCGGGGAGCTATGATGAACACTGAAGCTTTCTTT. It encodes CASSLQGRGAMMNTEAFF.

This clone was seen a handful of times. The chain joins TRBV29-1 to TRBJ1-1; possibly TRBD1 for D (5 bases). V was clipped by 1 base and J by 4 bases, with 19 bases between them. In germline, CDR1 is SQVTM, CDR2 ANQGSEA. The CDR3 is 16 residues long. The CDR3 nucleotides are TGCAGCGTTGAAGCTAGTCGCGGGTACGGGGGCACTGAAGCTTTCTTT. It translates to CSVEASRGYGGTEAFF.

CDR3 protein: CSVEGSQGGTAYEQYF. Here the CDR3 DNA reads TGCAGCGTTGAAGGAAGCCAAGGGGGGACAGCCTACGAGCAGTACTTC. J is TRBJ2-7 and V is TRBV29-1; a possible D gene is TRBD1 (7 bases). Germline CDR1 reads SQVTM; CDR2 reads ANQGSEA. This CDR3 has 16 residues. V was pared by 1 base and J by 2 bases, with 18 bases between.

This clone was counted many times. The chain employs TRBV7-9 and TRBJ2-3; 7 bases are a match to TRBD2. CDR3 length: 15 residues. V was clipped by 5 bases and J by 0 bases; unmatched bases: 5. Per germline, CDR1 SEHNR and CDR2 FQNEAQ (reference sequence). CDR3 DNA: TGTGCCAGCAGCGGGCCGGGGGGAAGCACAGATACGCAGTATTTT. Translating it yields CASSGPGGSTDTQYF.

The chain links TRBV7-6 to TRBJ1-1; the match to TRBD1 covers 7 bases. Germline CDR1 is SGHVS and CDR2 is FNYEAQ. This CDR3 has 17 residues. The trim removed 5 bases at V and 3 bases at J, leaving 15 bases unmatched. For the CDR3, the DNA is TGTGCCAGCAGCCAACCATCTGGACAGGTCGGCGACACTGAAGCTTTCTTT. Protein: CASSQPSGQVGDTEAFF.

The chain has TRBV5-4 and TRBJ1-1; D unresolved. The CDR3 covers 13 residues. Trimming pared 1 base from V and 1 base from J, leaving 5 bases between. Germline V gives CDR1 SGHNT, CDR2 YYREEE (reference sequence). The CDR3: CASSLRQNTEAFF. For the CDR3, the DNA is TGTGCCAGCAGCTTGAGACAGAACACTGAAGCTTTCTTT.

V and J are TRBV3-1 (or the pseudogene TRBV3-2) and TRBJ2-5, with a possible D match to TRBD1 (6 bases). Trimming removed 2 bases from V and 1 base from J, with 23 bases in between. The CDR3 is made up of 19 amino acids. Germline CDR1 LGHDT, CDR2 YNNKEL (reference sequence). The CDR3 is CASSQWYPAVAGAQETQYF. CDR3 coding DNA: TGTGCCAGCAGCCAATGGTATCCCGCGGTGGCAGGGGCCCAAGAGACCCAGTACTTC.

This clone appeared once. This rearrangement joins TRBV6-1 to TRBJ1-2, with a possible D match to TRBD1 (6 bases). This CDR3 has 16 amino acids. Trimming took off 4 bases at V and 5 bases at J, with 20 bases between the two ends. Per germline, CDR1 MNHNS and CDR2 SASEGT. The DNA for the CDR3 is TGTGCCAGCAGTGCCCGAGGGGGGGGCGAAGGTTATGGCTACACCTTC. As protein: CASSARGGGEGYGYTF.

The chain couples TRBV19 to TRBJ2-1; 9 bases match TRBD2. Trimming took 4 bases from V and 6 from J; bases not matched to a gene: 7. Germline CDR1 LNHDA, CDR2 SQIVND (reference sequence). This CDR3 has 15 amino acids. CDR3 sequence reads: CASSREAGGLNEQFF. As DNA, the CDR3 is TGTGCCAGTAGTAGGGAGGCGGGGGGGCTCAATGAGCAGTTCTTC.

Written as DNA, the CDR3 is TGTGCCAGCAGCACTTACAGGGAAGGCACCGGGGAGCTGTTTTTT. Its translation: CASSTYREGTGELFF. The V call is TRBV9, the J call TRBJ2-2; perhaps TRBD1 as D (6 bases). Trimming pared 4 bases from V and 4 bases from J, leaving 14 bases between. The CDR3 spans 15 residues. Germline values: CDR1 SGDLS, CDR2 YYNGEE. Supplemented by reference TRBV9 and TRBJ2-2, the full variable domain reads DSGVTQTPKHLITATGQRVTLRCSPRSGDLSVYWYQQSLDQGLQFLIQYYNGEERAKGNILERFSAQQFPDLHSELNLSSLELGDSALYFCASSTYREGTGELFFGEGSRLTVL.